This T cell receptor beta chain was identified during a study of neoadjuvant anti-PD-1 for oral cavity cancer. TCRdb's table, derived via immunoSEQ multiplex PCR, lists solely in-frame clones and lacks some. The data hold more than 12,000 clones, with about 70% observed a single time. Per the germline V gene, CDR1 is SQVTM and CDR2 is ANQGSEA. The CDR3 extends over 12 amino acids. V was pared by 4 bases and J by 4 bases, with 2 bases of the junction left unmatched. This clone occurred once. Patients were newly diagnosed with stage II-IVA oral cavity squamous cell carcinoma without prior systemic or radiation treatment.

The chain has TRBV29-1 and TRBJ2-3, with 7 bases identical to TRBD2. The TCR was taken from a person between 40 and 80 years old with oral cavity squamous cell carcinoma. Source: PBMCs, taken before nivolumab (anti-PD-1) treatment. CDR3 residues: CSVGRGADTQYF. CDR3 DNA sequence: TGCAGCGTTGGACGGGGGGCAGATACGCAGTATTTT.